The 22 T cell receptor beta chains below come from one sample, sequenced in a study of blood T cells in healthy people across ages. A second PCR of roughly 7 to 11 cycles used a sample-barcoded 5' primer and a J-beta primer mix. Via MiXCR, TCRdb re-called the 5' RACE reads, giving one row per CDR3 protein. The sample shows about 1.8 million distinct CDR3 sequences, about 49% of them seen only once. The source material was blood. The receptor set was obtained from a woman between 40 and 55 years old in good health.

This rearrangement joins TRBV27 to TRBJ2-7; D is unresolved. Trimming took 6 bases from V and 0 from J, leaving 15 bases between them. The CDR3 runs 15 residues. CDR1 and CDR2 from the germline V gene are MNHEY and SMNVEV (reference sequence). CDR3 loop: CASSPLELLSYEQYF. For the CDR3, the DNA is TGTGCCAGCAGCCCTTTAGAGCTGCTCTCCTACGAGCAGTACTTC.

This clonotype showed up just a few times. CDR3 in DNA: TGCAGTGCTCGCCGGACTAGCGGGGGCCTCACAGATACGCAGTATTTT. Its protein product is CSARRTSGGLTDTQYF. This rearrangement joins TRBV20-1 to TRBJ2-3; 13 bases fit TRBD2. Germline assignment: CDR1 DFQATT and CDR2 SNEGSKA (reference sequence). The CDR3 is made up of 16 amino acids. Trimming cost V 5 bases and J 2 bases; bases outside gene matches: 7.

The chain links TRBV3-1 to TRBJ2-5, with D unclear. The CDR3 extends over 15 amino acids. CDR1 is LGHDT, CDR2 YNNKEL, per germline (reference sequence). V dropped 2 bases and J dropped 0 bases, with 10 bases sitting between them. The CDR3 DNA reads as TGTGCCAGCAGCCAAATGACTGCGTACCAAGAGACCCAGTACTTC. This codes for CASSQMTAYQETQYF.

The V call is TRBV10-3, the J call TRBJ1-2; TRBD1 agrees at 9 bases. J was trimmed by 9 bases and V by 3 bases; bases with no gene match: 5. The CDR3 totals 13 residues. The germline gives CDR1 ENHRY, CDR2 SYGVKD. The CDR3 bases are TGTGCCATCAGTGACCCGGGACAGGGTAGCTACACCTTC. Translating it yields CAISDPGQGSYTF.

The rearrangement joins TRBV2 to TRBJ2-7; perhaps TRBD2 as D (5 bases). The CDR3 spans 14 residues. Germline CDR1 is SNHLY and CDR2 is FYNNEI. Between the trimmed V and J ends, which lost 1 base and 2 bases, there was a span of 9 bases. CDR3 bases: TGTGCCAGCAGTGAAGAGGGAGAGGCCTACGAGCAGTACTTC. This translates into CASSEEGEAYEQYF.

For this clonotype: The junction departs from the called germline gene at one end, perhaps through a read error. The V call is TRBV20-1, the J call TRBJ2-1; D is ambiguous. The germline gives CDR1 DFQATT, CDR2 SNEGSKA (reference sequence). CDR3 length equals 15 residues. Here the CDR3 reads CSATQPSLTYNERFF. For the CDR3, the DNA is TGCAGTGCTACACAGCCGTCGCTTACCTACAATGAGCGGTTCTTC.

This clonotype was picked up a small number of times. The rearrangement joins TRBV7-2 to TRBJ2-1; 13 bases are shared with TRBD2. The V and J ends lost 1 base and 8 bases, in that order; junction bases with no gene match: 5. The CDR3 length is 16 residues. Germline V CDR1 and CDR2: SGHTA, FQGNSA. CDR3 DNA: TGTGCCAGCAGCTTAGGAGGGACTAGCGGGGTCGATGAGCAGTTCTTC. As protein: CASSLGGTSGVDEQFF. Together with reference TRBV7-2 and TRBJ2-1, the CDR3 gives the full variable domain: GAGVSQSPSNKVTEKGKDVELRCDPISGHTALYWYRQSLGQGLEFLIYFQGNSAPDKSGLPSDRFSAERTGGSVSTLTIQRTQQEDSAVYLCASSLGGTSGVDEQFFGPGTRLTVL.

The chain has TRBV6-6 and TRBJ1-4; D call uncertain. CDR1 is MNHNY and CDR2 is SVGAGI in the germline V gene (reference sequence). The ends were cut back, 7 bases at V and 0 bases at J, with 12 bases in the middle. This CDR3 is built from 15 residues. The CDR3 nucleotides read TGTGCCAGCAAGATCTCCACGGCAACTAATGAAAAACTGTTTTTT. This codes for CASKISTATNEKLFF.

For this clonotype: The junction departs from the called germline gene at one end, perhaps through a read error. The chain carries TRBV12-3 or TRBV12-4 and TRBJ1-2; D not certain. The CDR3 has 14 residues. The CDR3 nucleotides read TGTGCCGGCAGTTTCCGGGCTCTAAACTATGGCTACACCTTC. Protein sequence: CAGSFRALNYGYTF.

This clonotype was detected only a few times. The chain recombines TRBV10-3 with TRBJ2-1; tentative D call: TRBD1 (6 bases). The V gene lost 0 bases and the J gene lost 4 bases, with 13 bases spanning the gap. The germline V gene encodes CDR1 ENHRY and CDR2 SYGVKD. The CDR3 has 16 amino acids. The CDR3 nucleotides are TGTGCCATCAGTGAGTCTCAGGGGACGATTTACAATGAGCAGTTCTTC. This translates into CAISESQGTIYNEQFF.

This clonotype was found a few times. Written as DNA, the CDR3 is TGCGCCAGCAGCTCGGGACTATTTGCAGATACGCAGTATTTT. Its translation: CASSSGLFADTQYF. The chain is built from TRBV5-1 and TRBJ2-3; 7 bases map to TRBD2. Germline CDR1 reads SGHRS; CDR2 reads YFSETQ. V gave up 3 bases and J gave up 4 bases; unmatched junction bases: 5. There are 14 residues in the CDR3.

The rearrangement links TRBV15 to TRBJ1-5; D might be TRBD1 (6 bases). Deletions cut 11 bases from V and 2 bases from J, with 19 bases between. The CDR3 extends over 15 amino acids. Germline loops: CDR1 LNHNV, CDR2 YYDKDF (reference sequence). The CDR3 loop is CAAENDRTGNQPQHF. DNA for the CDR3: TGTGCCGCGGAAAACGACAGGACAGGCAATCAGCCCCAGCATTTT.

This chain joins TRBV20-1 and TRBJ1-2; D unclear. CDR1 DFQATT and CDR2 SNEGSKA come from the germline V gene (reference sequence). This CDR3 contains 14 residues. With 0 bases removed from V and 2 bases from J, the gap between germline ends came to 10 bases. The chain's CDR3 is CSAREEALNYGYTF. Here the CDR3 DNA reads TGCAGTGCTAGAGAAGAGGCTCTAAACTATGGCTACACCTTC.

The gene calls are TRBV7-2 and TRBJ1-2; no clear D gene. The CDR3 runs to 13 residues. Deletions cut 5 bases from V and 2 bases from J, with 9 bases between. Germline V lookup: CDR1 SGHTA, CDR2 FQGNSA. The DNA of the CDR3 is TGTGCCAGCAGCGGTCAGATGAACTATGGCTACACCTTC. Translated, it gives CASSGQMNYGYTF.

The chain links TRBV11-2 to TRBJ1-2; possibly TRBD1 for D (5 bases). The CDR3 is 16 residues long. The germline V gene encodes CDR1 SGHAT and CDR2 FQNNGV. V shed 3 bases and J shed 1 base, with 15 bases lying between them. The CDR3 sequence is CASSFRDRTFNYGYTF. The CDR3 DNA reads TGTGCCAGCAGCTTTCGGGACCGCACCTTTAACTATGGCTACACCTTC.

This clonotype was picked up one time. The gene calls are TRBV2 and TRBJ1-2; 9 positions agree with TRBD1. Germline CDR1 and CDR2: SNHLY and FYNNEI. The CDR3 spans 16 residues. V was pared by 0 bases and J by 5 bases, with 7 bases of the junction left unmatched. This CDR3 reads CASSEAFGTGWYGYTF. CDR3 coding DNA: TGTGCCAGCAGTGAAGCATTTGGGACAGGGTGGTATGGCTACACCTTC.

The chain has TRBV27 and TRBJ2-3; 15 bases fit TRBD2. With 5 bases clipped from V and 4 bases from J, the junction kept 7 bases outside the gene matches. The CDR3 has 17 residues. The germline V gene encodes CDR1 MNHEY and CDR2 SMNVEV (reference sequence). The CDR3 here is CASSTRTSGGAPDTQYF. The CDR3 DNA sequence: TGTGCCAGCAGTACCCGGACTAGCGGGGGGGCCCCAGATACGCAGTATTTT.

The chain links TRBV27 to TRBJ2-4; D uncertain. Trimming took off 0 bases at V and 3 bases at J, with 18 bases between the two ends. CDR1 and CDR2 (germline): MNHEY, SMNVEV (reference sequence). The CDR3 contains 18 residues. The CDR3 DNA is TGTGCCAGCAGTTTATCACATAGCCCCACGATTGACAAAAACATTCAGTACTTC. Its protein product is CASSLSHSPTIDKNIQYF.

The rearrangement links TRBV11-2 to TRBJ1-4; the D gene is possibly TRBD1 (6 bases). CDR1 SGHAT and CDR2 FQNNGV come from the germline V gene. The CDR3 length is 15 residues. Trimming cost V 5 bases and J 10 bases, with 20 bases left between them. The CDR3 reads CASSNDRISPLKLFF. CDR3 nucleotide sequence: TGTGCCAGCAGCAACGACAGGATTTCGCCCCTAAAACTGTTTTTT.

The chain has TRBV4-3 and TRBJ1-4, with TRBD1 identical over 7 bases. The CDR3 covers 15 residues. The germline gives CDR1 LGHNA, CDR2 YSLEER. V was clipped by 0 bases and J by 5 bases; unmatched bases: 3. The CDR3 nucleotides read TGCGCCAGCAGCCAAGACGTCAGGGGGAATGAAAAACTGTTTTTT. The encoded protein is CASSQDVRGNEKLFF.

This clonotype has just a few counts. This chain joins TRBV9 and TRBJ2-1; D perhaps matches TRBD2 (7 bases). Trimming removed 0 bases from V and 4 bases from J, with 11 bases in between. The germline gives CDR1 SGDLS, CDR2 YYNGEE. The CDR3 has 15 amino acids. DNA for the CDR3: TGTGCCAGCAGCGTAGGGGGGGGGCAATACAATGAGCAGTTCTTC. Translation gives CASSVGGGQYNEQFF.

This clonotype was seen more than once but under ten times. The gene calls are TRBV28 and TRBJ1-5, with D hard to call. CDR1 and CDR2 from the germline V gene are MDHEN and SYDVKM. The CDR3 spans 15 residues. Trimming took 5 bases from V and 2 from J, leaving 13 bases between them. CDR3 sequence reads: CASSILAPGNQPQHF. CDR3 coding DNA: TGTGCCAGCAGTATCCTTGCTCCCGGCAATCAGCCCCAGCATTTT.